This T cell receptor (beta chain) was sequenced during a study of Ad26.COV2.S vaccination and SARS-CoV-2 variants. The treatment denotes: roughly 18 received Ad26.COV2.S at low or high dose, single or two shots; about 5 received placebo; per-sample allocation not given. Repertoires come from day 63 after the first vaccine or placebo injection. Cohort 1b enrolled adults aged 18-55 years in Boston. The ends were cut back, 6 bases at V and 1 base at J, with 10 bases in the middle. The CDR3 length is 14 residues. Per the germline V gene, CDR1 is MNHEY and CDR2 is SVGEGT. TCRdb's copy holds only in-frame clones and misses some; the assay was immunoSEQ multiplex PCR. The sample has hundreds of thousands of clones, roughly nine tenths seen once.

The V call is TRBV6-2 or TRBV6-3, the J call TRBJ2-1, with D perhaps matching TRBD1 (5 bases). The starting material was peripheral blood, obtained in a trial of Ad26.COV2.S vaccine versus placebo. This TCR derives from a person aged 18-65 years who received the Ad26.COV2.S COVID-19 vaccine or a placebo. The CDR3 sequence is CASSPDSSYNEQFF. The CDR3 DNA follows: TGTGCCAGCAGCCCTGACAGTTCCTACAATGAGCAGTTCTTC.